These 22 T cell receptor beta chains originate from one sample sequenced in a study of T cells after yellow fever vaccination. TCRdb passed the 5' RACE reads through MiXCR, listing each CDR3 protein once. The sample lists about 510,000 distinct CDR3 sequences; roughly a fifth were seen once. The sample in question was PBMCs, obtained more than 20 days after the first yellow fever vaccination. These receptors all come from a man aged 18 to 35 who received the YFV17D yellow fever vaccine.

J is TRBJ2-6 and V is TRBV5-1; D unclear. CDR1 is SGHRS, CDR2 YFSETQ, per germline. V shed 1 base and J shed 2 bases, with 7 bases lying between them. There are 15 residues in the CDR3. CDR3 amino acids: CASSLIITGANVLTF. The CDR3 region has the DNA TGCGCCAGCAGCTTGATTATAACTGGGGCCAACGTCCTGACTTTC.

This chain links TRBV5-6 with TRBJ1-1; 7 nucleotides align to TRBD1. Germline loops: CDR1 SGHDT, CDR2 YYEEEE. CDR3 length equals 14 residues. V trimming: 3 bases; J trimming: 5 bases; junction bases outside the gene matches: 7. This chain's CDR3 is CASSSGQAGTEAFF. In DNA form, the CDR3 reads TGTGCCAGCAGCTCCGGACAGGCGGGGACTGAAGCTTTCTTT.

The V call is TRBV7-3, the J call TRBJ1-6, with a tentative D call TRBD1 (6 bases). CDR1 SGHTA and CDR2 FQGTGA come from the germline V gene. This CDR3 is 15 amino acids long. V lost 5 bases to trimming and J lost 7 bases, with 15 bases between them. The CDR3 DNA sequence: TGTGCCAGCAGCCTCACGGGGGCGGGCAATTCACCCCTCCACTTT. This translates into CASSLTGAGNSPLHF.

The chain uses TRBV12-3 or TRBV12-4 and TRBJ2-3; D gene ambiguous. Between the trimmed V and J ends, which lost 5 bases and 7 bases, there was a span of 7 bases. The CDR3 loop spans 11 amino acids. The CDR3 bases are TGTGCCAGCAGTCCCCGAAATACGCAGTATTTT. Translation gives CASSPRNTQYF.

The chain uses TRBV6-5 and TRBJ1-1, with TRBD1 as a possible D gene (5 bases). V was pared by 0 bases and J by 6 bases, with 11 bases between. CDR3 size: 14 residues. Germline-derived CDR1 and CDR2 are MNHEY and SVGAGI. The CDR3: CASSYSGGGAEAFF. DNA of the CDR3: TGTGCCAGCAGTTACTCGGGGGGGGGAGCTGAAGCTTTCTTT.

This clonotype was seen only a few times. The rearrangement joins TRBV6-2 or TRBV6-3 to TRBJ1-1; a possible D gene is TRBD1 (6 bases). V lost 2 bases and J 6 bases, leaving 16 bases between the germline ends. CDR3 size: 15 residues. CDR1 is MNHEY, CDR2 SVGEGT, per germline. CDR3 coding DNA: TGTGCCAGCAGTTACCACCGACAGGACCTGGCTGAAGCTTTCTTT. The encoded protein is CASSYHRQDLAEAFF.

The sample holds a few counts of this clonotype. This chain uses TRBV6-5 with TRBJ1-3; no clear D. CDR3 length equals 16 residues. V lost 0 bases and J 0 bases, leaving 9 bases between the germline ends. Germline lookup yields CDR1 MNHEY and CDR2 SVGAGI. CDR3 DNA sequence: TGTGCCAGCAGTTACTCGGGTCTGAGCTCTGGAAACACCATATATTTT. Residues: CASSYSGLSSGNTIYF.

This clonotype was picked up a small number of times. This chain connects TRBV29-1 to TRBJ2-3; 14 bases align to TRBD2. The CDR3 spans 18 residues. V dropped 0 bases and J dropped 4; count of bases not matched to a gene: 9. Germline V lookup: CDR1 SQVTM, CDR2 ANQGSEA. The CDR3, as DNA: TGCAGCGTTGAAGAGGGACTAGCGGGGGCGACGTCCCCAGATACGCAGTATTTT. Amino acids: CSVEEGLAGATSPDTQYF.

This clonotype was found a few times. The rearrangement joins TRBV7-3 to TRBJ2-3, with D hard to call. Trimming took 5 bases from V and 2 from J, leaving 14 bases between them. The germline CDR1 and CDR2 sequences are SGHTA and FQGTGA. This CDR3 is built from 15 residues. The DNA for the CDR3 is TGTGCCAGCAGCGCGAAGGGCGGCGACACAGATACGCAGTATTTT. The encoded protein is CASSAKGGDTDTQYF. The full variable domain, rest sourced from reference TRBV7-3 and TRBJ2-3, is GAGVSQTPSNKVTEKGKYVELRCDPISGHTALYWYRQSLGQGPEFLIYFQGTGAADDSGLPNDRFFAVRPEGSVSTLKIQRTERGDSAVYLCASSAKGGDTDTQYFGPGTRLTVL.

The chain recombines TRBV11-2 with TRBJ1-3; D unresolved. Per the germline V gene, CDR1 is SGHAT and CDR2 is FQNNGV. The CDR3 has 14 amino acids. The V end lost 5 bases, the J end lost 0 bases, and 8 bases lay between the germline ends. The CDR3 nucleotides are TGTGCCAGCAGCCCTCCATCCTCTGGAAACACCATATATTTT. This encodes CASSPPSSGNTIYF. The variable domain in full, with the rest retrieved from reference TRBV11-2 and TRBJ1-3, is EAGVAQSPRYKIIEKRQSVAFWCNPISGHATLYWYQQILGQGPKLLIQFQNNGVVDDSQLPKDRFSAERLKGVDSTLKIQPAKLEDSAVYLCASSPPSSGNTIYFGEGSWLTVV.

The CDR3 loop reads CASSLDFPGVYEQYV. CDR3 sequence (DNA): TGTGCCAGCAGCTTGGACTTCCCAGGGGTATACGAGCAGTACGTC. The chain uses TRBV5-8 and TRBJ2-7, with D possibly matching TRBD1 (6 bases). Trimming removed 0 bases at V and 4 bases at J, with 14 bases between. The CDR3 loop spans 15 amino acids. Germline CDR1 SGHTS, CDR2 YDEGEE.

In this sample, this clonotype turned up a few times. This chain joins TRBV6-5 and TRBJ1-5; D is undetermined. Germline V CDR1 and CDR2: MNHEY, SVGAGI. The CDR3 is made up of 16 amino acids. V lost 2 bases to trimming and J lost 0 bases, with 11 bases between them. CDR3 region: CASSYRRLDSNQPQHF. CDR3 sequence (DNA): TGTGCCAGCAGTTACCGGAGACTAGATAGCAATCAGCCCCAGCATTTT.

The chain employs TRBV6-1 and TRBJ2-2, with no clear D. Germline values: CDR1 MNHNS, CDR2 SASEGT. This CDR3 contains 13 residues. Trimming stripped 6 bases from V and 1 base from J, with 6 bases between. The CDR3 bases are TGTGCCAGCAGCACTATGAACACCGGGGAGCTGTTTTTT. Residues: CASSTMNTGELFF.

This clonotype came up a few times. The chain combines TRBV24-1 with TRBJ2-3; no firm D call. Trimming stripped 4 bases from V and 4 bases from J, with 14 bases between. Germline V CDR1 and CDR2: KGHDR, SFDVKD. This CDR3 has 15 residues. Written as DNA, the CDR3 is TGTGCCACCAGTGACCGGCCAGGAGTTTCAGATACGCAGTATTTT. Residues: CATSDRPGVSDTQYF.

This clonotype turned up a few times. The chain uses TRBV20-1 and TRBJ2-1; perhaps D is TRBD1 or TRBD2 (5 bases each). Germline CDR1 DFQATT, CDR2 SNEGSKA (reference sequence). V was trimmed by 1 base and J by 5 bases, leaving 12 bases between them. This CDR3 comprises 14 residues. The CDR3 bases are TGCAGTGCTAGAGCCTGGGACGCGAACAATGAGCAGTTCTTC. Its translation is CSARAWDANNEQFF.

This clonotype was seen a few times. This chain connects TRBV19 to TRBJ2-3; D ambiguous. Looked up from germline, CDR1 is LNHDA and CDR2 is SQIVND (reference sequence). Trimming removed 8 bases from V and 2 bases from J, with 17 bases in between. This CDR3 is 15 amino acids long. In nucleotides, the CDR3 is TGTGCCAGTCAAGACATTTTTTTCCACACAGATACGCAGTATTTT. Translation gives CASQDIFFHTDTQYF.

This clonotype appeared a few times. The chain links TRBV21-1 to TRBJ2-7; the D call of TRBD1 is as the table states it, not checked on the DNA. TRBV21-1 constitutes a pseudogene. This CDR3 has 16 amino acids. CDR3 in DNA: TGTGCCAGCAGCAAGTGTGTGACAGGGGGCTCCTACGAGCAGTACTTC. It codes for CASSKCVTGGSYEQYF.

This CDR3 is CASSASGTGEFREQFF. CDR3 in DNA: TGTGCCAGCAGCGCCTCCGGGACAGGGGAGTTCAGGGAGCAGTTCTTC. The chain uses TRBV5-4 and TRBJ2-1, with 10 bases that match TRBD1. There are 16 residues in the CDR3. Germline V CDR1 and CDR2: SGHNT, YYREEE (reference sequence). With 4 bases clipped from V and 10 bases from J, the junction kept 14 bases outside the gene matches.

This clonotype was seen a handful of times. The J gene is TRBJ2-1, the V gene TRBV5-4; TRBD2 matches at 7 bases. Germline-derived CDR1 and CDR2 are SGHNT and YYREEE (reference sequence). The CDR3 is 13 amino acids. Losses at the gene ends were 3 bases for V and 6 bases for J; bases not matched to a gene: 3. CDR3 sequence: CASSYLAANEQFF. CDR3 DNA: TGTGCCAGCAGCTACCTAGCGGCCAATGAGCAGTTCTTC.

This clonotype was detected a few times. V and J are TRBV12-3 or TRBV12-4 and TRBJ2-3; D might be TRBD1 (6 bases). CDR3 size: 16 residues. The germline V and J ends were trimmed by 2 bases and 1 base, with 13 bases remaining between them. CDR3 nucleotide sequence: TGTGCCAGCAGTTTATATGTAGCAGGGGGCACAGATACGCAGTATTTT. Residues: CASSLYVAGGTDTQYF.

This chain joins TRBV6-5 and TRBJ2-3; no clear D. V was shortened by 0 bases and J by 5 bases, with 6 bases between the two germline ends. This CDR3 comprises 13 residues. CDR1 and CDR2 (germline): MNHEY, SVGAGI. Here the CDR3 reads CASSYSNGDTQYF. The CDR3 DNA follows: TGTGCCAGCAGTTACTCGAATGGAGATACGCAGTATTTT.

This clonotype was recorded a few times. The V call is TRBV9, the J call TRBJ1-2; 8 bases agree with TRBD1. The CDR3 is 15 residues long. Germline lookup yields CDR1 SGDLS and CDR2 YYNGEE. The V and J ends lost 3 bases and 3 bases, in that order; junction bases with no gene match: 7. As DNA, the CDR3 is TGTGCCAGCAGCGCCAGACAGGGGCCCCACTATGGCTACACCTTC. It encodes CASSARQGPHYGYTF. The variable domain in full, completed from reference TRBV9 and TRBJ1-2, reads DSGVTQTPKHLITATGQRVTLRCSPRSGDLSVYWYQQSLDQGLQFLIQYYNGEERAKGNILERFSAQQFPDLHSELNLSSLELGDSALYFCASSARQGPHYGYTFGSGTRLTVV.